This entry describes one T cell receptor (beta chain). The antigen remains undetermined. The table came from immunoSEQ multiplex PCR; TCRdb's copy has only in-frame clones and leaves some out. This sample has fewer than 11,000 clones, with 80% to 95% found just once. These data belong to a study of graft-versus-host responses after intestinal transplantation. Study summary: Multivisceral, liver-intestinal, or isolated intestinal transplants were performed in recipients. Induction with anti-thymocyte globulin, then tacrolimus and steroids for about 3 years, was given to all recipients.

V lost 7 bases, J lost 13 bases, and 19 bases lay in between. CDR3 size: 11 residues. From germline, CDR1 is SQVTM and CDR2 ANQGSEA. General study points: With peak circulating GvH clone levels came an association with early post-transplant HvG declines. GvH clones occurred in recipient marrow; some first appeared in ileum or blood.

The V and J genes are TRBV29-1 and TRBJ2-5, with D perhaps matching TRBD1 or TRBD2 (5 bases each). The receptor comes from a human patient who received an intestinal transplant, so some T cells may come from the graft donor. The specimen was PBMCs, collected approximately 40 days after intestinal transplantation. CDR3 nucleotides: TGCAGCGCGGTCCGGGACCCAGATCGGTACTTC. This gives the protein CSAVRDPDRYF.